This TCR beta chain was observed in a study of cytomegalovirus exposure and HLA in healthy donors. Overall study findings and caveats: As was reported, the HLA-A and HLA-B alleles of most subjects were accurately predicted from TCR beta sequences. TRBV6-2, TRBV6-3 and other indistinguishable V segments were excluded. As confirmed in vitro, a few CMV-associated chains were specific for CMV antigens. A prior analysis recorded that most TCR beta V segments were productive about 87% or about 30% of the time.

The junction had 5 bases not matched to a gene; V was cut back by 5 bases and J by 2 bases. CDR1 is MNHEY and CDR2 is SVGAGI in the germline V gene. CDR3 length: 14 amino acids. Vbeta (60) and Jbeta (13) primers were used in the PCR. Measured with immunoSEQ multiplex PCR; TCRdb has only the in-frame clones, and not every one. Of about 60,000 clones in the sample, approximately 89% are singletons; the top ten hold around 1.5%. Note on this clone: Antigen specificity is unknown.

The gene calls are TRBV6-5 and TRBJ2-7, with 8 bases that match TRBD1. Sequences were obtained from PBMCs. This TCR came from a man aged 18-30 years in good health and CMV-seronegative. The CDR3 DNA reads TGTGCCAGCAGTCGGACAGGGTTTGCCTACGAGCAGTACTTC. Translated: CASSRTGFAYEQYF.